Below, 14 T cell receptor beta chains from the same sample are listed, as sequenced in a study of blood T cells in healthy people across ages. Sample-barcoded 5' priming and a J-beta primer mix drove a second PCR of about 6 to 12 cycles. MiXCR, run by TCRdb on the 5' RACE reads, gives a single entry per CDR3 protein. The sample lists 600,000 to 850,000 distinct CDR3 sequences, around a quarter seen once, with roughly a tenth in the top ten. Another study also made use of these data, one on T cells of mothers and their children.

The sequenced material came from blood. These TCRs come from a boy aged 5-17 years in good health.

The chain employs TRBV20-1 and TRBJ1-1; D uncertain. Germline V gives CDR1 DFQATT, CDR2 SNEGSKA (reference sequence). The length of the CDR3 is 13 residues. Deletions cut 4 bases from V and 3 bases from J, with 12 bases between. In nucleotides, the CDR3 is TGCAGTGCTATCCGGACTGAGGACACTGAAGCTTTCTTT. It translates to CSAIRTEDTEAFF.

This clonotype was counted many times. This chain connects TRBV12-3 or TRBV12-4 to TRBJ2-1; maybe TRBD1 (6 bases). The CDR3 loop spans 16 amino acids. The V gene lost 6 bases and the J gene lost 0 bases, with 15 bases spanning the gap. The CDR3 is CASSLGGASSYNEQFF. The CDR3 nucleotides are TGTGCCAGCAGCCTAGGGGGAGCCAGCTCCTACAATGAGCAGTTCTTC.

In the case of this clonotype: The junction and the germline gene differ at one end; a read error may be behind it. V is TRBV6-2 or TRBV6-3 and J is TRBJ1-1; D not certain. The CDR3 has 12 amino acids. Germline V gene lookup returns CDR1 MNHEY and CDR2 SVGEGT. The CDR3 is CASSIRDTGVVF. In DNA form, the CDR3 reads TGTGCCAGCAGCATACGCGACACTGGCGTCGTCTTT.

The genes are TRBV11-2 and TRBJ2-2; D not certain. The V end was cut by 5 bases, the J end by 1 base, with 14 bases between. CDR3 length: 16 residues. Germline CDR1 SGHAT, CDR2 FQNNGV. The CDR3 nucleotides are TGTGCCAGCAGCCCCCCCGTGGGCAGGAACACCGGGGAGCTGTTTTTT. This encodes CASSPPVGRNTGELFF. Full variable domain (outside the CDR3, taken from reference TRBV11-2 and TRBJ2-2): EAGVAQSPRYKIIEKRQSVAFWCNPISGHATLYWYQQILGQGPKLLIQFQNNGVVDDSQLPKDRFSAERLKGVDSTLKIQPAKLEDSAVYLCASSPPVGRNTGELFFGEGSRLTVL.

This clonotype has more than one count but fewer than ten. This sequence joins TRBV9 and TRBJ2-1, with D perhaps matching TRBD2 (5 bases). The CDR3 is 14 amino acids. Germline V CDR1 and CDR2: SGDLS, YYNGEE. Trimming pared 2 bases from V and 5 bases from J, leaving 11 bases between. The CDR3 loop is CASSVGFGNNEQFF. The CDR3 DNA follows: TGTGCCAGCAGCGTCGGGTTCGGGAACAATGAGCAGTTCTTC.

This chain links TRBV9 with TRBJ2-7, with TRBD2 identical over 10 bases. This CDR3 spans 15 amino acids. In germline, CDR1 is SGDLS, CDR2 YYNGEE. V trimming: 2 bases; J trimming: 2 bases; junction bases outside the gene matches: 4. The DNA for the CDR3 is TGTGCCAGCAGCGTTGGGACTAGCGTGACCTACGAGCAGTACTTC. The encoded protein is CASSVGTSVTYEQYF.

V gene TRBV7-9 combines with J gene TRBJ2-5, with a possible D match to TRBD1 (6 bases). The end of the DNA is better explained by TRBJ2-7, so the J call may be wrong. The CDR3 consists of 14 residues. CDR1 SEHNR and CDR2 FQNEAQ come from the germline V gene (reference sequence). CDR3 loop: CASSFSGDPYEQYF. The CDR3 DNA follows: TGTGCCAGCAGCTTTTCAGGGGACCCCTACGAGCAGTACTTC.

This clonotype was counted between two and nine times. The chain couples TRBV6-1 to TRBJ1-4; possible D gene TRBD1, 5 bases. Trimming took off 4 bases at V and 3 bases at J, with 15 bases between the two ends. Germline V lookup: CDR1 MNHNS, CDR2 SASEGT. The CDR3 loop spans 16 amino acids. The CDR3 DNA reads TGTGCCAGCAGTGGCAGGGAGACGTCGGCTAATGAAAAACTGTTTTTT. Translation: CASSGRETSANEKLFF.

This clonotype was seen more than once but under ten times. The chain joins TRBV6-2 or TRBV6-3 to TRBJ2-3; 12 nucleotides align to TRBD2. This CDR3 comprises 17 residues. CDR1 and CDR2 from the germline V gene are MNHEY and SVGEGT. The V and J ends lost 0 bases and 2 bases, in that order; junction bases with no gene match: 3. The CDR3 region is CASSYSGTSGLTDTQYF. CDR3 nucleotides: TGTGCCAGCAGTTACTCGGGGACTAGCGGGCTCACAGATACGCAGTATTTT.

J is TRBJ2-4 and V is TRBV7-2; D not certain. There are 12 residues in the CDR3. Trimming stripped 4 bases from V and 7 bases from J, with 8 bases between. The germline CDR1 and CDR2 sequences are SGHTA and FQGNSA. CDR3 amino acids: CASSWGQNIQYF. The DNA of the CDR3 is TGTGCCAGCAGCTGGGGTCAGAACATTCAGTACTTC.

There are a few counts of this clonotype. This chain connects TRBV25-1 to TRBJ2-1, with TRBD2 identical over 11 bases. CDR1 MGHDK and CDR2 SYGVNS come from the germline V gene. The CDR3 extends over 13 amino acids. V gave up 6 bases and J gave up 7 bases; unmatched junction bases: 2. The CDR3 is CASRASGRNEQFF. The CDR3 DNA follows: TGTGCCAGCAGGGCTAGCGGGAGGAATGAGCAGTTCTTC.

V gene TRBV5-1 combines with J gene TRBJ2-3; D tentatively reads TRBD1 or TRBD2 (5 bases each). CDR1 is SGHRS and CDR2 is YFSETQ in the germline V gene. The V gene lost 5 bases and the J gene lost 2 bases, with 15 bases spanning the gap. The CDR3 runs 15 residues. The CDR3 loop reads CASRIGWGNTDTQYF. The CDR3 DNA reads TGCGCCAGCAGAATTGGCTGGGGGAACACAGATACGCAGTATTTT.

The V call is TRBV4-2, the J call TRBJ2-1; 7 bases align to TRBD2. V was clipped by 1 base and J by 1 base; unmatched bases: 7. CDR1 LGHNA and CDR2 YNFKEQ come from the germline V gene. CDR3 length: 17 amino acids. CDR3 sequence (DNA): TGTGCCAGCAGCCAAGTTGATTTGGGGGGGTCCTACAATGAGCAGTTCTTC. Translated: CASSQVDLGGSYNEQFF.

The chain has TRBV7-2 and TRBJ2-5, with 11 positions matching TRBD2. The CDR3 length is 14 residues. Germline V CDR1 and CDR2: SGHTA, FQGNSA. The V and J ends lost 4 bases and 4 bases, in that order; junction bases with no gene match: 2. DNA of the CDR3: TGTGCCAGCAGCTCGGGACTAGCGGCAGAGACCCAGTACTTC. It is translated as CASSSGLAAETQYF. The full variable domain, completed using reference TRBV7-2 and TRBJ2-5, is GAGVSQSPSNKVTEKGKDVELRCDPISGHTALYWYRQSLGQGLEFLIYFQGNSAPDKSGLPSDRFSAERTGGSVSTLTIQRTQQEDSAVYLCASSSGLAAETQYFGPGTRLLVL.